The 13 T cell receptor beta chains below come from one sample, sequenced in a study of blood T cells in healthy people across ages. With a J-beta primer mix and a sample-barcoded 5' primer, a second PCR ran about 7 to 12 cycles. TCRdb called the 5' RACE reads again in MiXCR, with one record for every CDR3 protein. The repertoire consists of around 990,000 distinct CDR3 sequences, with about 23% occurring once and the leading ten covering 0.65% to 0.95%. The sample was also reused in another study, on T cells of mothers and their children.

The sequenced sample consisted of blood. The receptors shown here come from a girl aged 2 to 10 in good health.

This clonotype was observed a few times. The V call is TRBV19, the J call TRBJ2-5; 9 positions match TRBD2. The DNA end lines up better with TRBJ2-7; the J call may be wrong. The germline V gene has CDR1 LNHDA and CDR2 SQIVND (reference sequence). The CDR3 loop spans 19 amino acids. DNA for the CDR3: TGTGCCAGTAGTATAGGGCCCTTCCGCCTAGCGGGACTTTCCTACGAGCAGTACTTC. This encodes CASSIGPFRLAGLSYEQYF.

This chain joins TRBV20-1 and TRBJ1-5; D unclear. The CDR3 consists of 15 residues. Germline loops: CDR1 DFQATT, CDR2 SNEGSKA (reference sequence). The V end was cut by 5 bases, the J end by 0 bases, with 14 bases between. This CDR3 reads CSAAYQDYSNQPQHF. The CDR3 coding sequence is TGCAGTGCTGCCTACCAGGATTATAGCAATCAGCCCCAGCATTTT.

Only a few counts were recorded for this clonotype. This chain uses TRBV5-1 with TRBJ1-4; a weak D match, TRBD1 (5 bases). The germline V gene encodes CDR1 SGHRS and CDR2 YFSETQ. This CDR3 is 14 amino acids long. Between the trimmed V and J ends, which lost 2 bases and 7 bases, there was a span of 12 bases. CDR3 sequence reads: CASSFQGPPEKLFF. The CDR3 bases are TGCGCCAGCAGCTTCCAGGGCCCTCCTGAAAAACTGTTTTTT.

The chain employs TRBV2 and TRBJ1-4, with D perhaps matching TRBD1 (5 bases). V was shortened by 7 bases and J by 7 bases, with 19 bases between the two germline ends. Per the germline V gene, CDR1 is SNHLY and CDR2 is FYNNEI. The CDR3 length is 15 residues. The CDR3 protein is CASKKQQERREKLFF. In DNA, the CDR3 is TGTGCCAGCAAGAAACAACAGGAGCGACGTGAAAAACTGTTTTTT.

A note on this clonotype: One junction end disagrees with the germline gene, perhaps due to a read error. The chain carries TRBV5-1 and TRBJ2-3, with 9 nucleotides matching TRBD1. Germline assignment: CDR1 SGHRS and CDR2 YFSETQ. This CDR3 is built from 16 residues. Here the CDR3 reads CASSIQGTGSTDTQYF. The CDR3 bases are TGCGCCAGCAGCATCCAAGGGACAGGGAGCACGGATACGCAGTATTTT.

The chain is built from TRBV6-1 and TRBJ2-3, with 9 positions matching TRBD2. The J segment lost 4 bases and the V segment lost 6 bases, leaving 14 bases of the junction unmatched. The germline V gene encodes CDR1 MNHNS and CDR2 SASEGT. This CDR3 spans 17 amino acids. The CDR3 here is CASSPSSASGEADTQYF. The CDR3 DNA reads TGTGCCAGCAGCCCCAGTTCGGCTAGCGGGGAGGCAGATACGCAGTATTTT.

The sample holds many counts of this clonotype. For the CDR3, the DNA is TGTGCCAGCAGCCCTACAGGGGGGTACTATGGCTACACCTTC. It yields the protein CASSPTGGYYGYTF. The V call is TRBV11-2, the J call TRBJ1-2; 8 bases fit TRBD1. J was trimmed by 3 bases and V by 5 bases; bases with no gene match: 5. This CDR3 has 14 residues. In germline, CDR1 is SGHAT, CDR2 FQNNGV.

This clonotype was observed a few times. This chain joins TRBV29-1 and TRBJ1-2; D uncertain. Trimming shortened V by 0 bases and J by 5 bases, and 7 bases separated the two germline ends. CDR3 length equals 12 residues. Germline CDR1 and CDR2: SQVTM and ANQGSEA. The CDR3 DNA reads TGCAGCGTTGAAGATAGGATGTATGGCTACACCTTC. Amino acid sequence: CSVEDRMYGYTF.

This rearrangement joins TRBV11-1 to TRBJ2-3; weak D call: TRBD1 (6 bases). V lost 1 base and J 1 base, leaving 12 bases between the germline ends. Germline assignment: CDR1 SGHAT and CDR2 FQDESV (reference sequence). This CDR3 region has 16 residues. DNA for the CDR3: TGTGCCAGCAGCTTAGGATGGCCAGGGGGCACAGATACGCAGTATTTT. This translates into CASSLGWPGGTDTQYF. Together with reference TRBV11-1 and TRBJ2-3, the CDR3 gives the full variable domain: EAEVAQSPRYKITEKSQAVAFWCDPISGHATLYWYRQILGQGPELLVQFQDESVVDDSQLPKDRFSAERLKGVDSTLKIQPAELGDSAMYLCASSLGWPGGTDTQYFGPGTRLTVL.

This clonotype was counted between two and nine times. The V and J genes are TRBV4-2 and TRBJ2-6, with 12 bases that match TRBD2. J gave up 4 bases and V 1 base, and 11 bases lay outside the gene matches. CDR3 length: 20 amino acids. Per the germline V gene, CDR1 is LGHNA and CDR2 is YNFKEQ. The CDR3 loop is CASSQVGRTSGAGGANVLTF. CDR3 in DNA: TGTGCCAGCAGCCAAGTTGGTAGGACTAGCGGGGCTGGCGGGGCCAACGTCCTGACTTTC.

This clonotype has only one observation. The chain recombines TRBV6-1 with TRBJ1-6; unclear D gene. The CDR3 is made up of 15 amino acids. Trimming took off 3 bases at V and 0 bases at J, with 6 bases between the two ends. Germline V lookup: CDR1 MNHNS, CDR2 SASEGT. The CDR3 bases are TGTGCCAGCAGTGAGGGGAACTCCTATAATTCACCCCTCCACTTT. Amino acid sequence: CASSEGNSYNSPLHF.

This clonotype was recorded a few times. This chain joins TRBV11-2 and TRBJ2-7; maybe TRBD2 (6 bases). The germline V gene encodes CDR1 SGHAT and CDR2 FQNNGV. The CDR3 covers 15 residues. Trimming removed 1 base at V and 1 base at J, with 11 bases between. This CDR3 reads CASSLASGPSYEQYF. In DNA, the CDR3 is TGTGCCAGCAGCTTAGCGAGCGGGCCGTCCTACGAGCAGTACTTC.

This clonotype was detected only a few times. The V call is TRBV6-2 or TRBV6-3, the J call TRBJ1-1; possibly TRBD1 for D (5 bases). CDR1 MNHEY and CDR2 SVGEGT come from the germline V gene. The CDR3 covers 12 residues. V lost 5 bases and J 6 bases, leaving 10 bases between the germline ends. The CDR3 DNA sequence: TGTGCCAGCAGTCAAACGGGGGCTGAAGCTTTCTTT. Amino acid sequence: CASSQTGAEAFF.